This T cell receptor (beta chain) was sequenced in a study of cytomegalovirus exposure and HLA in healthy donors. General study points: The authors confirmed in vitro that three CMV-associated chains were specific for CMV antigens.

Method: immunoSEQ multiplex PCR; TCRdb's copy keeps in-frame clones and lacks some. The sample includes about 60,000 clones, about 96% of them seen just once. This clone appeared a few times. Its antigen remains unidentified. This receptor was identified in a man between 18 and 29 years old in good health and CMV-seronegative. The sequencing input was PBMCs.

As DNA, the CDR3 is TGCGCCAGCAGCTTGGCTGCAGGGGGCGGCTTCGCGGACTACGAGCAGTACTTC. This codes for CASSLAAGGGFADYEQYF. This chain connects TRBV5-1 to TRBJ2-7; 8 bases fit TRBD1. Trimming took 0 bases from V and 3 from J; bases not matched to a gene: 14. The CDR3 has 18 amino acids. Germline CDR1 is SGHRS and CDR2 is YFSETQ.